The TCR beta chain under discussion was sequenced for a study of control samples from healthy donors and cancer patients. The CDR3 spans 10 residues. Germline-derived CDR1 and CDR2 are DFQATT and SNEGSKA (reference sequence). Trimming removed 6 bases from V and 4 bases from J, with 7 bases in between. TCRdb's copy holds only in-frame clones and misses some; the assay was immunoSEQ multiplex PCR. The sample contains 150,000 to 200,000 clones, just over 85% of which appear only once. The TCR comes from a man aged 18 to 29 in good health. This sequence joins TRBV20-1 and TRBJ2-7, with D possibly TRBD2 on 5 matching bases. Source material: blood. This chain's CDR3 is CSARGYEQYF. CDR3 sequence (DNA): TGCAGTGCCCGAGGGTACGAGCAGTACTTC.